The clone carrying this T cell receptor (beta chain) was picked up many times. Its specificity is unknown. The data were taken from a study of CD8 T cells in ankylosing spondylitis. General observations from the study: Reportedly, significant enrichment of disease-linked clones occurred in matched ankylosing spondylitis synovial fluid. Made up of under ten highly homologous variants, a TCR beta motif appeared characteristic of ankylosing spondylitis blood.

Quantitative molecular-barcoded 5'-RACE generated the TCR beta libraries. In TCRdb, the 5' RACE reads were re-called with MiXCR into one record per CDR3 protein. The table shows some 840,000 distinct CDR3 sequences, with approximately 10% occurring only once. Material: blood, either unsorted or a sorted T cell fraction (not recorded which). The clonotype was recovered from a male donor with ankylosing spondylitis.

The CDR3 DNA follows: TGCAGTGGTACTCTAGCGGGAGAGGGGTACAATGAGCAGTTCTTC. Protein sequence: CSGTLAGEGYNEQFF. The chain is built from TRBV20-1 and TRBJ2-1, with 10 nucleotides matching TRBD2. V lost 7 bases and J lost 4; bases outside the gene matches: 10. The CDR3 sequence is 15 residues long. Germline V gene sequence: CDR1 DFQATT, CDR2 SNEGSKA (reference sequence).